This T cell receptor beta chain is from a study of OX40 agonist ivuxolimab in advanced cancers. Study information: Age averaged around 60 years (range roughly 20 to 90), and 82.7% were male. 40% to 50% of patients had received prior checkpoint inhibitor therapy. Patients achieving partial responses numbered three: one hepatocellular carcinoma case and two cutaneous melanoma cases. Study conclusions and caveats: At 0.1 to 3.0 mg/kg, CD4+ and CD8+ blood T cells expanded clonally by week 6.

Profiling relied on immunoSEQ multiplex PCR, and the TCRdb table lists in-frame clones only, not all of them. The sample holds roughly 80,000 clones; about 89% are singletons and the top ten take around 0.8%. In germline, CDR1 is SGHTA, CDR2 FQGNSA. The CDR3 is made up of 15 amino acids. The ends lost 5 bases at V and 5 bases at J; junction bases unmatched: 8. As concerns this clone: Its specificity is not known.

This chain connects TRBV7-2 to TRBJ2-5, with 10 bases that match TRBD1. The material sequenced was CD4+ or CD8+ T cells sorted from blood, taken in a trial of the OX40 agonist ivuxolimab. This clonotype originated in an adult with an advanced solid tumor such as melanoma, head and neck, liver or kidney cancer. The CDR3: CASSTRDRGRETQYF. CDR3 nucleotide sequence: TGTGCCAGCAGCACTAGGGACAGGGGTAGGGAGACCCAGTACTTC.